Listed here are 23 T cell receptor beta chains from one sample, sequenced in a study of cytomegalovirus exposure and HLA in healthy donors. This PCR relied on a set of 60 Vbeta primers and 13 Jbeta primers. Assay used: immunoSEQ multiplex PCR; TCRdb lists only in-frame clones, some missing. The listing records roughly 27,000 clones. The sequenced sample was PBMCs. The receptors were gathered from a man aged 25 to 40 in good health and CMV-seronegative.

The chain's CDR3 is CASSQGAYEQYF. CDR3 DNA: TGTGCCAGCAGCCAAGGGGCCTACGAGCAGTACTTC. The J gene is TRBJ2-7, the V gene TRBV6-5; D might be TRBD1 (5 bases). Trimming shortened V by 6 bases and J by 2 bases, and 8 bases separated the two germline ends. The CDR3 sequence is 12 residues long. Germline V lookup: CDR1 MNHEY, CDR2 SVGAGI.

The chain couples TRBV5-4 to TRBJ2-1; TRBD2 matches 7 bases. Unmatched junction bases numbered 13, after V lost 6 bases and J lost 1 base. This CDR3 region has 17 residues. Looked up from germline, CDR1 is SGHNT and CDR2 is YYREEE (reference sequence). The CDR3 bases are TGTGCCAGCAAAAGATCAGTCGGCGGGAGTTCCTACAATGAGCAGTTCTTC. This codes for CASKRSVGGSSYNEQFF.

This chain connects TRBV7-8 to TRBJ2-4; D possibly corresponds to TRBD1 (6 bases). The CDR3 spans 18 residues. V lost 0 bases to trimming and J lost 6 bases, with 21 bases between them. Germline loops: CDR1 SGHVS, CDR2 FQNEAQ. The CDR3 loop is CASSLALYSGTFGNIQYF. The DNA for the CDR3 is TGTGCCAGCAGCTTAGCGCTTTATTCTGGGACATTTGGAAACATTCAGTACTTC.

This rearrangement joins TRBV30 to TRBJ1-1; unclear D gene. Trimming stripped 0 bases from V and 4 bases from J, with 15 bases between. The CDR3 runs to 15 residues. The germline V gene has CDR1 GTSNPN and CDR2 SVGIG (reference sequence). The CDR3 reads CAWSVRVSASTEAFF. DNA for the CDR3: TGTGCCTGGAGTGTACGGGTCTCAGCGAGCACTGAAGCTTTCTTT. Supplemented by reference TRBV30 and TRBJ1-1, the full variable domain reads SQTIHQWPATLVQPVGSPLSLECTVEGTSNPNLYWYRQAAGRGLQLLFYSVGIGQISSEVPQNLSASRPQDRQFILSSKKLLLSDSGFYLCAWSVRVSASTEAFFGQGTRLTVV.

The chain uses TRBV29-1 and TRBJ2-3; 15 bases are shared with TRBD2. The CDR3 consists of 16 residues. V was clipped by 5 bases and J by 2 bases; unmatched bases: 5. CDR1 and CDR2 from the germline V gene are SQVTM and ANQGSEA. CDR3: CSVRGLAGGHTDTQYF. In DNA, the CDR3 is TGCAGCGTTAGGGGACTAGCGGGAGGACACACAGATACGCAGTATTTT.

The chain links TRBV19 to TRBJ2-7; weak D call: TRBD1 (5 bases). The CDR3 sequence is 15 residues long. V was shortened by 3 bases and J by 5 bases, with 17 bases between the two germline ends. Germline values: CDR1 LNHDA, CDR2 SQIVND (reference sequence). CDR3 bases: TGTGCCAGTAGTATTCGCGACTCCATCAGGGACGAGCAGTACTTC. This gives the protein CASSIRDSIRDEQYF.

The rearrangement links TRBV30 to TRBJ2-3; the D gene is possibly TRBD2 (6 bases). Trimming stripped 2 bases from V and 5 bases from J, with 14 bases between. Germline V gene lookup returns CDR1 GTSNPN and CDR2 SVGIG (reference sequence). This CDR3 is built from 14 residues. CDR3 residues: CAWSRLARVDTQYF. In nucleotides, the CDR3 is TGTGCCTGGAGTAGGCTAGCGCGTGTAGATACGCAGTATTTT.

The J gene is TRBJ1-1, the V gene TRBV6-1; possibly TRBD1 for D (6 bases). This CDR3 contains 13 residues. Trimming stripped 5 bases from V and 1 base from J, with 8 bases between. Germline V gene lookup returns CDR1 MNHNS and CDR2 SASEGT. DNA of the CDR3: TGTGCCAGCAGTTCCAGGGGGAACACTGAAGCTTTCTTT. Translation: CASSSRGNTEAFF.

The chain joins TRBV5-4 to TRBJ2-7; 10 bases map to TRBD1. The CDR3 loop spans 14 amino acids. Germline values: CDR1 SGHNT, CDR2 YYREEE (reference sequence). The trim removed 5 bases at V and 4 bases at J, leaving 6 bases unmatched. CDR3 sequence reads: CASSFGTGVYEQYF. In DNA, the CDR3 is TGTGCCAGCAGTTTCGGGACAGGGGTTTACGAGCAGTACTTC.

The V and J genes are TRBV6-1 and TRBJ1-1; 7 nucleotides align to TRBD1. The V gene end was trimmed by 6 bases and the J gene end by 1 base; junction bases not matched to a gene: 5. Germline V gene data show CDR1 as MNHNS and CDR2 as SASEGT. CDR3 length equals 14 residues. CDR3 region: CASSPGQRNTEAFF. The CDR3 region has the DNA TGTGCCAGCAGCCCGGGACAGAGGAACACTGAAGCTTTCTTT.

This sequence joins TRBV28 and TRBJ2-5; D is possibly TRBD2 (5 bases). Trimming stripped 1 base from V and 2 bases from J, with 11 bases between. The CDR3 length is 15 residues. Looked up from germline, CDR1 is MDHEN and CDR2 is SYDVKM. The CDR3, as DNA: TGTGCCAGCAGTTTATCCCCCGGCGGGCAAGAGACCCAGTACTTC. It yields the protein CASSLSPGGQETQYF. The full variable domain, with the rest looked up from reference TRBV28 and TRBJ2-5, is DVKVTQSSRYLVKRTGEKVFLECVQDMDHENMFWYRQDPGLGLRLIYFSYDVKMKEKGDIPEGYSVSREKKERFSLILESASTNQTSMYLCASSLSPGGQETQYFGPGTRLLVL.

V usage is TRBV2 and J usage is TRBJ1-2; D is uncertain. In germline, CDR1 is SNHLY, CDR2 FYNNEI. Deletions cut 7 bases from V and 0 bases from J, with 15 bases between. CDR3 size: 15 residues. The CDR3 sequence is CASTPRGAANYGYTF. In DNA form, the CDR3 reads TGTGCCAGCACCCCGAGAGGAGCAGCTAACTATGGCTACACCTTC.

The V call is TRBV18, the J call TRBJ2-5; 9 positions match TRBD2. V dropped 3 bases and J dropped 5; count of bases not matched to a gene: 13. This CDR3 has 17 residues. In germline, CDR1 is KGHSH, CDR2 LQKENI. Here the CDR3 reads CASSPSLTSGERETQYF. Here the CDR3 DNA reads TGTGCCAGCTCACCCTCCTTGACTAGCGGAGAGAGGGAGACCCAGTACTTC.

V is TRBV19 and J is TRBJ2-3; D ambiguous. This CDR3 contains 12 residues. Trimming stripped 5 bases from V and 10 bases from J, with 13 bases between. Per the germline V gene, CDR1 is LNHDA and CDR2 is SQIVND (reference sequence). Here the CDR3 DNA reads TGTGCCAGTAGTCCCTGGAGCCGTCCGCAGTATTTT. It specifies CASSPWSRPQYF.

This chain links TRBV7-2 with TRBJ2-1; 16 bases align to TRBD2. The length of the CDR3 is 16 residues. CDR1 and CDR2 (germline): SGHTA, FQGNSA. With V trimmed by 1 base and J by 9 bases, 3 bases remained unmatched. DNA for the CDR3: TGTGCCAGCAGCTTAGTTGGGACTAGCGGGAGGGGTGAGCAGTTCTTC. Translated, it gives CASSLVGTSGRGEQFF.

The gene calls are TRBV7-2 and TRBJ2-7, with D possibly matching TRBD2 (6 bases). V was pared by 4 bases and J by 2 bases, with 12 bases between. The CDR3 runs 14 residues. Germline CDR1 reads SGHTA; CDR2 reads FQGNSA. The CDR3 DNA reads as TGTGCCAGCAGCTCCCTACTAGCCACCTACGAGCAGTACTTC. It is translated as CASSSLLATYEQYF.

J is TRBJ2-5 and V is TRBV11-3, with D maybe TRBD1 (6 bases). The DNA end favors TRBJ2-7, so the J call may be wrong. The CDR3 is 12 amino acids. Germline V lookup: CDR1 SGHNT, CDR2 YENEEA. CDR3 region: CASRQGRAEQYF. The CDR3, as DNA: TGTGCCAGCAGGCAGGGGCGGGCCGAGCAGTACTTC.

Of note for this clone: An end of the junction does not agree with germline; a read error may underlie this. V usage is TRBV30 and J usage is TRBJ2-5, with a tentative D call TRBD1 (6 bases). Germline CDR1 GTSNPN, CDR2 SVGIG (reference sequence). This CDR3 comprises 13 residues. Written as DNA, the CDR3 is TGTGCCTGGATCTTGGACAGCCAAGGGACCCAGTACTTC. Amino acids: CAWILDSQGTQYF.

V usage is TRBV5-4 and J usage is TRBJ2-2; D may be TRBD1 (6 bases). V was trimmed by 4 bases and J by 1 base, leaving 8 bases between them. This CDR3 is 14 amino acids long. Germline-derived CDR1 and CDR2 are SGHNT and YYREEE (reference sequence). The CDR3 DNA reads as TGTGCCAGCAGCCGGGACAAGAACACCGGGGAGCTGTTTTTT. Encoded protein: CASSRDKNTGELFF.

The chain links TRBV4-2 to TRBJ1-5, with D maybe TRBD1 (5 bases). Trimming stripped 3 bases from V and 1 base from J, with 10 bases between. The V gene's germline CDR1 is LGHNA and CDR2 YNFKEQ. This CDR3 spans 15 amino acids. The CDR3 sequence: CASSQLGGSNQPQHF. CDR3 coding DNA: TGTGCCAGCAGCCAGTTGGGGGGAAGCAATCAGCCCCAGCATTTT.

The chain has TRBV29-1 and TRBJ2-7; TRBD2 matches 11 bases. This CDR3 comprises 13 residues. Looked up from germline, CDR1 is SQVTM and CDR2 is ANQGSEA. Trimming at V came to 4 bases and at J to 12 bases, leaving 11 bases not matched to a gene. This chain's CDR3 is CSVVVAGGPGRYF. The DNA of the CDR3 is TGCAGCGTTGTAGTAGCGGGAGGGCCCGGTCGGTACTTC.

About this clone itself: One end of the junction varies from germline; a read error may be responsible. The V gene is TRBV4-3, the J gene TRBJ1-2; 9 positions match TRBD1. The germline V gene has CDR1 LGHNA and CDR2 YSLEER. This CDR3 comprises 15 residues. For the CDR3, the DNA is TGCGCCAGCAGCCATGGGGTTGACAGGGGGGACGGCTACACTTTC. Translating it yields CASSHGVDRGDGYTF.

The chain is built from TRBV27 and TRBJ2-1, with 7 bases aligning to TRBD2. Per the germline V gene, CDR1 is MNHEY and CDR2 is SMNVEV (reference sequence). The CDR3 runs 15 residues. V dropped 5 bases and J dropped 0; count of bases not matched to a gene: 4. CDR3 sequence: CASSKGLSSYNEQFF. CDR3 DNA sequence: TGTGCCAGCAGTAAGGGACTAAGCTCCTACAATGAGCAGTTCTTC.